A selection of T cell receptor beta chains follows, all from one sample in a study of post-analysis software for immune sequencing data. From the PCR reads, TCRdb called clonotypes with MiXCR, one entry per CDR3 protein. The table records around 710,000 distinct CDR3 sequences, 35% to 55% of them present only once. Specimen: blood. The origin of the receptors is a girl aged 5-17 years with multiple sclerosis. The CDR3 runs from the conserved cysteine through the conserved F or W. Fields, in order: clone size, D gene, V gene, J gene, CDR3 protein, CDR3 DNA. The D gene is left open where the match is weak. A clone size is listed for some rows: how often the clone was seen (once, few, many), or a class if it is expanded.

>NA|NA|TRBV5-1|TRBJ2-3
CASSSQAGGSSDTQYF
TGCGCCAGCAGCTCGCAGGCAGGGGGGAGCTCAGATACGCAGTATTTT
>few|NA|TRBV6-5|TRBJ1-2
CATLATGSYGYTF
TGTGCCACCCTCGCGACAGGATCCTATGGCTACACCTTC
>NA|NA|TRBV7-2|TRBJ1-1
CASRSTPGHTTEAFF
TGTGCCAGCAGATCTACCCCCGGACATACCACTGAAGCTTTCTTT
>NA|NA|TRBV20-1|TRBJ1-2
CSATQPDRNYGYTF
TGCAGTGCTACCCAACCCGACAGAAACTATGGCTACACCTTC
>NA|NA|TRBV28|TRBJ2-7
CAGRLSYEQYF
TGTGCCGGCAGGCTCTCCTACGAGCAGTACTTC
>NA|TRBD2|TRBV11-2|TRBJ2-5
CASSLLSGGRGVETQYF
TGTGCCAGCAGCTTATTATCCGGCGGGAGGGGGGTAGAGACCCAGTACTTC
>few|NA|TRBV7-8|TRBJ2-7
CASSRELLGYEQYF
TGTGCCAGCAGCCGTGAACTGCTTGGCTACGAGCAGTACTTC
>NA|NA|TRBV27|TRBJ1-1
CASSWGGAAEAFF
TGTGCCAGCAGTTGGGGGGGGGCCGCTGAAGCTTTCTTT
>NA|TRBD1|TRBV5-1|TRBJ1-4
CASSQGQLRGNEKLFF
TGCGCCAGCAGCCAGGGGCAACTCAGGGGGAATGAAAAACTGTTTTTT
>NA|NA|TRBV29-1|TRBJ2-1
CSGHSEIEEGFLGNEQFF
TGCAGCGGACACTCCGAGATTGAAGAGGGTTTTCTTGGCAATGAGCAGTTCTTC
>NA|TRBD1|TRBV12-3/TRBV12-4|TRBJ2-1
CGSSGTGYNEQFF
TGTGGCAGCAGCGGGACAGGGTACAATGAGCAGTTCTTC
>NA|TRBD2|TRBV20-1|TRBJ2-1
CSARDLATSGRARNEQFF
TGCAGTGCTAGAGATCTTGCGACTAGCGGGAGGGCCAGGAATGAGCAGTTCTTC
>NA|TRBD1|TRBV30|TRBJ1-2
CAWSSGTGSGYTF
TGTGCCTGGAGTTCTGGGACAGGGTCTGGCTACACCTTC